The rows below give T cell receptor beta chains drawn from one sample of a study of radiation and T cells in renal cell carcinoma. This table comes from immunoSEQ multiplex PCR, and its TCRdb copy is limited to in-frame clones, with some not included. The sample contains about 22,000 clones, more than 45% of which appear only once. The specimen comprised tumor tissue, sampled from a patient whose treatment included radiotherapy and nephrectomy. Receptors originate from a woman aged 50 to 60 with renal cell carcinoma. The CDR3 runs from the conserved cysteine through the conserved F or W. The D gene is left open where the match is weak. Size is stated for part of the rows, as once, few or many counts, or as a class when the clone is expanded.

j_call v_call d_call clone_size cdr3_nt cdr3_aa
TRBJ1-5 TRBV18 - few TGTGCCAGCTCACCTTCCAGGGGCCAGGGTCAGCCCCAGCATTTT CASSPSRGQGQPQHF
TRBJ2-5 TRBV5-1 - few TGCGCCAGCAGCTTGGGCCTACTTGAGGAGACCCAGTACTTC CASSLGLLEETQYF
TRBJ2-2 TRBV5-4 - once TGTGCCAGCAGTCGGCCCGGCGGGGATTACAGGGAGCTGTTTTTT CASSRPGGDYRELFF
TRBJ2-7 TRBV6-5 - - TGTGCCTCTTCAGGATCCCCGTACGAGCAGTACTTC CASSGSPYEQYF
TRBJ2-3 TRBV6-5 - - TGTGCCAGCTCGTTCGGGGGTACGCAGTATTTT CASSFGGTQYF
TRBJ1-1 TRBV2 - - TGTGCCAGCAGTGATCAGGCAGTAAGTGAAGCTTTCTTT CASSDQAVSEAFF
TRBJ2-5 TRBV2 - - TGTGCCAGGGGAGGGACAGTACAAGAGACCCAGTACTTC CARGGTVQETQYF
TRBJ2-3 TRBV6-6 TRBD2 once TGTGCCATCAGTGAGTCGGGGGGGCACACAGATACGCAGTATTTT CAISESGGHTDTQYF
TRBJ1-1 TRBV5-6 - - TGTGCCAGCAGCAATTACGGGAGGCCGAACACTGAAGCTTTCTTT CASSNYGRPNTEAFF
TRBJ2-2 TRBV4-1 - - TGCGCCAGCAGCCAAGCCCTAGGGGAGCTGTTTTTT CASSQALGELFF
TRBJ2-3 TRBV7-6 - - TGTGCCAGCAGCTTATCTTCGCCTCAGGCTAGCACAGATACGCAGTATTTT CASSLSSPQASTDTQYF
TRBJ2-7 TRBV5-6 - once TGTGCCAGCAGCTTGTGGGGAAACGAGCAGTACTTC CASSLWGNEQYF
TRBJ1-6 TRBV6-5 - few TGTGCCAGCAGTGGGGGGGATTCACCCCTCCACTTT CASSGGDSPLHF
TRBJ1-2 TRBV6-5 - once TGTGCCAGCAGACGCGAGGGGGATGGCTACACCTTC CASRREGDGYTF
TRBJ1-5 TRBV23-1 TRBD1 - TGCGCCAGCAGTCCGACCCATACGGGGACAGGGACGCATCAGCCCCAGCATTTT CASSPTHTGTGTHQPQHF
TRBJ1-6 TRBV11-3 - - TGTGCCAGCAGCGAGGAACCTAATTCACCCCTCCACTTT CASSEEPNSPLHF
TRBJ2-2 TRBV7-2 TRBD1 once TGTGCCAGCAGCTTAGCCGGACAGGGGGCGCGAACCGGGGAGCTGTTTTTT CASSLAGQGARTGELFF
TRBJ2-1 TRBV15 TRBD2 - TGTGCCACCAGCAGAGAAAGGTGGTTAGCGGGGGAAGAGCAGTTCTTC CATSRERWLAGEEQFF
TRBJ2-2 TRBV7-9 TRBD1 - TGTGCCAGCAGCTCCATGGACAGGGACGGGGAGCTGTTTTTT CASSSMDRDGELFF
TRBJ1-2 TRBV5-1 - - TGCGCCAGCAGCTCTGGCCCCTCTAACTATGGCTACACCTTC CASSSGPSNYGYTF
TRBJ1-5 TRBV5-5 - - TGTGCCAGCAGCCCGCGACCCGAAAGCTCTCAGCCCCAGCATTTT CASSPRPESSQPQHF
TRBJ2-5 TRBV7-9 TRBD2 many TGTGCCAGCAGGTTACTAGCGGGGGGGCAGGAGACCCAGTACTTC CASRLLAGGQETQYF
TRBJ2-4 TRBV4-2 TRBD1 - TGTGCCAGCAGCCAAGCCTCAGGGGGCGTCAAAAACATTCAGTACTTC CASSQASGGVKNIQYF
TRBJ1-6 TRBV7-2 TRBD1 - TGTGCCAGCAGGGAGGGACAGCGAGGCGGTTCACCCCTCCACTTT CASREGQRGGSPLHF
TRBJ1-5 TRBV6-1 - - TGTGCCAGCAGTGAAAGGGCCTCGGCAGGGCTGGGTTATAGCAATCAGCCCCAGCATTTT CASSERASAGLGYSNQPQHF
TRBJ2-7 TRBV5-1 - many TGCGCCAGCAGCTTGGACGCGAGCTCCTACGAGCAGTACTTC CASSLDASSYEQYF
TRBJ1-5 TRBV6-5 - few TGTGCCAGCAGCCGAAGGACAGCTCATCAGCCCCAGCATTTT CASSRRTAHQPQHF
TRBJ1-1 TRBV5-1 TRBD1 - TGCGCCAGCAGCCTTACCGGGACAGGGAACACTGAAGCTTTCTTT CASSLTGTGNTEAFF
TRBJ1-2 TRBV2 - - TGTGCCAGCAGTGTAGGTCCGGGAGCTGGCTACACCTTC CASSVGPGAGYTF
TRBJ1-2 TRBV6-4 - - TGTGCCAGCCGGCAGGGTATCGGGGATGGCTACACCTTC CASRQGIGDGYTF
TRBJ1-2 TRBV4-2 TRBD1 - TGTGCCAGCAGCCAAGAGGGACAGAGTAACTATGGCTACACCTTC CASSQEGQSNYGYTF
TRBJ1-2 TRBV10-3 - - TGTGCCATCAGTGGTTCCGGAGGCAGCTATGGCTACACCTTC CAISGSGGSYGYTF
TRBJ2-7 TRBV5-8 TRBD2 few TGTGCCAGCAGTCAACCTGAGAGGGGACTACGAGGGCAGTACTTC CASSQPERGLRGQYF
TRBJ1-1 TRBV4-1 - - TGCGCCAGCAGCTCGACAGATATCACTCCTGGGAACACTGAAGCTTTCTTT CASSSTDITPGNTEAFF
TRBJ1-5 TRBV2 - - TGTGCCAGCAGTCTAGATGGAAACCAGCCCCAGCATTTT CASSLDGNQPQHF
TRBJ2-7 TRBV5-4 - many TGTGCCAGCAGCTTGGGACCCAGGGAGGGGGTCCCCCACGAGCAGTACTTC CASSLGPREGVPHEQYF
TRBJ2-7 TRBV5-1 TRBD2 - TGCGCCAGCAGATTGGTGGCTAGCGGGGGCACGGAGCAGTACTTC CASRLVASGGTEQYF
TRBJ2-1 TRBV29-1 - - TGCAGCGTTGCGGACCTTGAGCAGTTCTTC CSVADLEQFF
TRBJ2-3 TRBV19 - - TGTGCCAGTAGTATAGTCGGGAGCACAGATACGCAGTATTTT CASSIVGSTDTQYF
TRBJ2-3 TRBV18 TRBD2 - TGTGCCAGCTCACCAACGGGGGGGCCGCAAGATACGCAGTATTTT CASSPTGGPQDTQYF
TRBJ2-1 TRBV7-2 - - TGTGCCAGCAGCTCGCCTAAAGGCGGTGAGAGCTCCTACAATGAGCAGTTCTTC CASSSPKGGESSYNEQFF
TRBJ1-3 TRBV5-4 - - TGTGCCAGCAGCCGCACCGGGACTCTGCTCTCTGGAAACACCATATATTTT CASSRTGTLLSGNTIYF